This passage covers 24 T cell receptor beta chains from one sample sequenced in a study of blood T cells in healthy people across ages (dated by TCRdb to between 2014 and 2016). Library preparation employed 5' RACE. Sequencing took place on an Illumina HiSeq 2500. A second PCR of about 7 to 12 cycles was run with a J-beta primer mix and a sample-barcoded 5' primer. TCRdb's own reprocessing of the public reads used fastp at Q25 and MiXCR and kept productive beta chains. Rows are unified per CDR3 protein, each entry keeping the most common DNA and genes. In this sample the table shows about a million distinct CDR3 sequences, 45% to 60% of which occur a single time. Of the sample, about a fifth falls within the top ten clones. Sequencing was done on a sample of blood. These receptor sequences come from a woman aged 55-70 years in good health.

J is TRBJ2-7 and V is TRBV6-1, with a possible D match to TRBD2 (5 bases). CDR1 and CDR2 (germline): MNHNS, SASEGT. CDR3 size: 17 residues. The V end lost 3 bases, the J end lost 0 bases, and 18 bases lay between the germline ends. CDR3 in amino acids: CASSDRDGRRSSYEQYF. The CDR3 bases are TGTGCCAGCAGTGACCGCGACGGACGGAGGAGCTCCTACGAGCAGTACTTC.

As for this clonotype: The junction departs from the called germline gene at one end, perhaps through a read error. The rearrangement uses TRBV11-3 and TRBJ2-7, with a weak D call TRBD1 (6 bases). This CDR3 is 13 amino acids long. The germline CDR1 and CDR2 sequences are SGHNT and YENEEA. CDR3: CASSPDSTYERYF. CDR3 bases: TGTGCCAGCAGCCCGGACAGTACCTACGAGCGGTACTTC.

This chain connects TRBV6-5 to TRBJ2-1; a possible D gene is TRBD1 (5 bases). The CDR3 sequence is 14 residues long. V lost 2 bases and J lost 5, with 10 bases in between. CDR1 is MNHEY and CDR2 is SVGAGI in the germline V gene. CDR3 loop: CASSYLGQNNEQFF. The CDR3 DNA reads as TGTGCCAGCAGTTACCTAGGACAAAACAATGAGCAGTTCTTC.

The J gene is TRBJ1-6, the V gene TRBV15, with a tentative D call TRBD1 (5 bases). The V and J ends lost 5 bases and 9 bases respectively, with 20 bases between them. The germline V gene encodes CDR1 LNHNV and CDR2 YYDKDF (reference sequence). The CDR3 has 16 residues. CDR3 sequence: CATSPRVWDEVSPLHF. The DNA for the CDR3 is TGTGCCACCAGCCCACGGGTGTGGGACGAAGTTTCACCCCTCCACTTT.

V is TRBV28 and J is TRBJ2-6; D is unclear. The CDR3 runs to 12 residues. V lost 10 bases to trimming and J lost 4 bases, with 8 bases between them. The germline CDR1 and CDR2 sequences are MDHEN and SYDVKM. The CDR3 region is CATLGGANVLTF. The CDR3 DNA reads TGTGCCACTTTGGGGGGGGCCAACGTCCTGACTTTC. Full variable domain (missing parts from reference TRBV28 and TRBJ2-6): DVKVTQSSRYLVKRTGEKVFLECVQDMDHENMFWYRQDPGLGLRLIYFSYDVKMKEKGDIPEGYSVSREKKERFSLILESASTNQTSMYLCATLGGANVLTFGAGSRLTVL.

This clonotype occurred once. The rearrangement links TRBV29-1 to TRBJ2-1; 9 bases fit TRBD2. With the DNA end fitting TRBJ2-7 better, the J assignment may be wrong. The CDR3 extends over 14 amino acids. Germline assignment: CDR1 SQVTM and CDR2 ANQGSEA. The CDR3 loop is CSAAGSGSYNEQYF. The CDR3 DNA sequence: TGCAGCGCCGCGGGTAGCGGGAGTTACAATGAGCAGTACTTC.

The chain carries TRBV20-1 and TRBJ1-1, with TRBD1 as a possible D gene (5 bases). The CDR3 is made up of 13 amino acids. Looked up from germline, CDR1 is DFQATT and CDR2 is SNEGSKA (reference sequence). Trimming removed 2 bases from V and 3 bases from J, with 10 bases in between. The CDR3 protein is CSARRGLHTEAFF. The CDR3 coding sequence is TGCAGTGCTAGAAGGGGTCTTCACACTGAAGCTTTCTTT.

The chain recombines TRBV20-1 with TRBJ2-1; TRBD2 matches 13 bases. The V gene's germline CDR1 is DFQATT and CDR2 SNEGSKA (reference sequence). Losses at the gene ends were 7 bases for V and 8 bases for J; bases not matched to a gene: 20. The CDR3 has 18 amino acids. CDR3 amino acids: CSVWWYGRTSGSYHEQFF. The CDR3 DNA reads as TGCAGTGTTTGGTGGTACGGACGGACTAGCGGGAGTTATCATGAGCAGTTCTTC.

This chain joins TRBV5-1 and TRBJ2-7, with 9 bases lining up with TRBD1. With V trimmed by 4 bases and J by 5 bases, 7 bases remained unmatched. The CDR3 totals 14 residues. Germline V lookup: CDR1 SGHRS, CDR2 YFSETQ. CDR3 nucleotides: TGCGCCAGCAGCACCGGGACAGGGACCGACGAGCAGTACTTC. Translated: CASSTGTGTDEQYF.

In regard to this clonotype: This may come from a read error, since a much larger clone is one base off. The CDR3 is CASSLRFYEQYF. The CDR3 DNA follows: TGTGCCAGCAGTTTAAGGTTCTACGAGCAGTACTTC. The chain couples TRBV12-3 or TRBV12-4 to TRBJ2-7; D is undetermined. With 2 bases removed from V and 3 bases from J, the gap between germline ends came to 5 bases. The CDR3 loop spans 12 amino acids.

V and J are TRBV7-8 and TRBJ2-3; 7 nucleotides align to TRBD2. The CDR3 spans 14 residues. V gave up 2 bases and J gave up 8 bases; unmatched junction bases: 7. Germline V CDR1 and CDR2: SGHVS, FQNEAQ. The CDR3 here is CASSLKAGHGTQYF. The CDR3, as DNA: TGTGCCAGCAGCTTAAAAGCGGGGCATGGTACGCAGTATTTT.

The sample holds a few counts of this clonotype. This chain connects TRBV5-1 to TRBJ2-4; 8 nucleotides agree with TRBD1. Germline V gene data show CDR1 as SGHRS and CDR2 as YFSETQ. V was pared by 4 bases and J by 0 bases, with 6 bases of the junction left unmatched. This CDR3 comprises 16 residues. The CDR3 nucleotides read TGCGCCAGCAGCCCGACGGACAGGGTAGCCAAAAACATTCAGTACTTC. Amino acids: CASSPTDRVAKNIQYF.

The V gene is TRBV5-1, the J gene TRBJ2-5; 9 nucleotides line up with TRBD1. The V gene end was trimmed by 1 base and the J gene end by 1 base; junction bases not matched to a gene: 5. The CDR3 is 16 amino acids. The germline V gene encodes CDR1 SGHRS and CDR2 YFSETQ. This CDR3 reads CASSLSSTGGQETQYF. The CDR3, as DNA: TGCGCCAGCAGCTTGTCCTCGACAGGGGGCCAAGAGACCCAGTACTTC. The variable domain in full, completed from reference TRBV5-1 and TRBJ2-5, reads KAGVTQTPRYLIKTRGQQVTLSCSPISGHRSVSWYQQTPGQGLQFLFEYFSETQRNKGNFPGRFSGRQFSNSRSEMNVSTLELGDSALYLCASSLSSTGGQETQYFGPGTRLLVL.

The genes are TRBV5-1 and TRBJ2-1; 12 positions agree with TRBD2. CDR1 and CDR2 (germline): SGHRS, YFSETQ. V lost 3 bases and J lost 10; bases outside the gene matches: 5. CDR3 length: 14 residues. Here the CDR3 reads CASSSSGRGTEQFF. DNA of the CDR3: TGCGCCAGCAGCTCTAGCGGGAGGGGGACCGAGCAGTTCTTC.

This chain uses TRBV5-6 with TRBJ2-3; D uncertain. Germline V gene lookup returns CDR1 SGHDT and CDR2 YYEEEE. This CDR3 spans 13 amino acids. Trimming removed 7 bases from V and 0 bases from J, with 9 bases in between. The CDR3 nucleotides are TGTGCCAGCGCCCTCGGTAGCACAGATACGCAGTATTTT. Its protein is CASALGSTDTQYF.

Only a few counts were recorded for this clonotype. J is TRBJ2-5 and V is TRBV29-1; maybe TRBD2 (6 bases). Per germline, CDR1 SQVTM and CDR2 ANQGSEA. There are 13 residues in the CDR3. Trimming pared 7 bases from V and 1 base from J, leaving 13 bases between. CDR3 in amino acids: CSGRGLIQETQYF. The CDR3 DNA follows: TGCAGCGGGCGGGGACTGATCCAAGAGACCCAGTACTTC.

In its sample, this clonotype was seen a few times. The gene calls are TRBV28 and TRBJ1-5; TRBD1 matches at 11 bases. J gave up 6 bases and V 5 bases, and 9 bases lay outside the gene matches. Germline CDR1 and CDR2: MDHEN and SYDVKM. The CDR3 has 16 residues. CDR3 in DNA: TGTGCCAGCAGTCCCCAGGGGACAGGGGGTTCTCAGCCCCAGCATTTT. Translation: CASSPQGTGGSQPQHF.

The CDR3 DNA sequence: TGCGCCAGCAGCCAAGCCTGGGGCAGGGGCGATGGCTACACCTTC. It specifies CASSQAWGRGDGYTF. The chain joins TRBV4-1 to TRBJ1-2; TRBD1 might be the D (6 bases). Germline CDR1 and CDR2: MGHRA and YSYEKL. Trimming shortened V by 1 base and J by 6 bases, and 15 bases separated the two germline ends. The CDR3 runs 15 residues.

The rearrangement uses TRBV7-2 and TRBJ1-5; D uncertain. The germline gives CDR1 SGHTA, CDR2 FQGNSA. Trimming took 4 bases from V and 9 from J, leaving 10 bases between them. CDR3 length: 12 amino acids. The CDR3 here is CASSSDVRPQHF. In DNA form, the CDR3 reads TGTGCCAGCAGCTCGGACGTCCGGCCCCAGCATTTT.

This clonotype was counted ten times or more. The chain recombines TRBV29-1 with TRBJ2-3; D not certain. The germline CDR1 and CDR2 sequences are SQVTM and ANQGSEA. Trimming took 7 bases from V and 1 from J, leaving 3 bases between them. This CDR3 region has 10 residues. The CDR3 DNA reads TGCAGCGCTGGCACAGATACGCAGTATTTT. Encoded protein: CSAGTDTQYF.

In nucleotides, the CDR3 is TGCAGTGCAGAGTTCGGGACCTACGAGCAGTACTTC. The encoded protein is CSAEFGTYEQYF. The chain combines TRBV20-1 with TRBJ2-7; D is perhaps TRBD2 (5 bases). The CDR3 runs to 12 residues. Germline V gives CDR1 DFQATT, CDR2 SNEGSKA (reference sequence). V lost 6 bases and J lost 2, with 11 bases in between.

Comment on this clonotype: At one of its ends the junction is not consistent with the germline gene, which may arise from a read error. The V and J genes are TRBV28 and TRBJ1-5; D is ambiguous. The CDR3 is 15 amino acids. Germline V gene sequence: CDR1 MDHEN, CDR2 SYDVKM. The CDR3 region is CASSLVTISNQPQHF. CDR3 DNA: TGCGCCAGCAGTTTAGTAACGATAAGCAATCAGCCCCAGCATTTT.

This clonotype has a handful of counts. The rearrangement joins TRBV30 to TRBJ2-7, with TRBD2 as a possible D gene (5 bases). CDR1 is GTSNPN and CDR2 is SVGIG in the germline V gene (reference sequence). V shed 3 bases and J shed 5 bases, with 17 bases lying between them. CDR3 length: 14 amino acids. CDR3 DNA: TGTGCCTGGAGCCAAGTTAGTGGAGGCGACGAGCAGTACTTC. Translating gives CAWSQVSGGDEQYF.

This chain connects TRBV20-1 to TRBJ2-5, with D perhaps matching TRBD2 (6 bases). CDR3 length equals 15 residues. Germline CDR1 is DFQATT and CDR2 is SNEGSKA (reference sequence). Trimming cost V 6 bases and J 4 bases, with 21 bases left between them. CDR3 in amino acids: CSANLLAQRGETQYF. The CDR3 nucleotides are TGCAGTGCAAATCTACTAGCCCAAAGGGGAGAGACCCAGTACTTC.